The 15 T cell receptor beta chains below come from one sample, sequenced in a study of cytomegalovirus exposure and HLA in healthy donors. Only in-frame clones appear in the TCRdb table, and some are missing; sequencing was by immunoSEQ multiplex PCR. The data hold 65,000 or so clones, with about 90% observed a single time. Input material: PBMCs. These receptors all come from a woman in her late teens or twenties in good health and CMV-seronegative.

The chain is built from TRBV5-1 and TRBJ2-1; TRBD1 matches 8 bases. Germline loops: CDR1 SGHRS, CDR2 YFSETQ. The junction had 7 bases not matched to a gene; V was cut back by 4 bases and J by 4 bases. This CDR3 is 15 amino acids long. CDR3 bases: TGCGCCAGCAGCCCGCAGGGGGCCGTTTACAATGAGCAGTTCTTC. Protein product: CASSPQGAVYNEQFF.

The rearrangement uses TRBV6-1 and TRBJ1-5; maybe TRBD1 (6 bases). CDR3 length: 14 amino acids. V was clipped by 7 bases and J by 3 bases, with 13 bases between them. Germline V gives CDR1 MNHNS, CDR2 SASEGT. CDR3 sequence: CASKGHLSNQPQHF. The DNA of the CDR3 is TGTGCCAGCAAGGGACACCTCTCCAATCAGCCCCAGCATTTT.

The gene calls are TRBV7-3 and TRBJ2-1, with D possibly TRBD1 on 6 matching bases. CDR1 SGHTA and CDR2 FQGTGA come from the germline V gene. The CDR3 totals 14 residues. V was clipped by 2 bases and J by 5 bases, with 10 bases between them. The chain's CDR3 is CASSLDRLNNEQFF. CDR3 in DNA: TGTGCCAGCAGCTTAGACAGGCTGAACAATGAGCAGTTCTTC.

The chain couples TRBV5-6 to TRBJ2-1; perhaps TRBD2 as D (6 bases). Germline values: CDR1 SGHDT, CDR2 YYEEEE. Trimming pared 3 bases from V and 10 bases from J, leaving 11 bases between. This CDR3 spans 12 amino acids. Here the CDR3 reads CASSSTRMEQFF. CDR3 in DNA: TGTGCCAGCAGCTCGACTAGGATGGAGCAGTTCTTC. Looking up the rest from reference TRBV5-6 and TRBJ2-1 gives the full variable domain: DAGVTQSPTHLIKTRGQQVTLRCSPKSGHDTVSWYQQALGQGPQFIFQYYEEEERQRGNFPDRFSGHQFPNYSSELNVNALLLGDSALYLCASSSTRMEQFFGPGTRLTVL.

The gene calls are TRBV7-8 and TRBJ2-7; D is possibly TRBD2 (7 bases). Trimming left V 5 bases short and J 4 bases short, with 21 bases between. The CDR3 is made up of 16 amino acids. The germline V gene has CDR1 SGHVS and CDR2 FQNEAQ. The CDR3 coding sequence is TGTGCCAGCAGCCCCCACAGGGTCCCAGCGGGGTACGAGCAGTACTTC. Its translation: CASSPHRVPAGYEQYF.

The chain recombines TRBV27 with TRBJ2-2; 9 bases agree with TRBD2. Germline loops: CDR1 MNHEY, CDR2 SMNVEV (reference sequence). Losses at the gene ends were 3 bases for V and 6 bases for J; bases not matched to a gene: 5. The CDR3 has 15 residues. The chain's CDR3 is CASSFMAGGSGELFF. In nucleotides, the CDR3 is TGTGCCAGCAGTTTCATGGCGGGAGGGTCCGGGGAGCTGTTTTTT.

This chain uses TRBV5-6 with TRBJ2-1; 7 nucleotides match TRBD2. CDR3 length: 15 residues. V dropped 0 bases and J dropped 7; count of bases not matched to a gene: 7. In germline, CDR1 is SGHDT, CDR2 YYEEEE. CDR3 bases: TGTGCCAGCAGCTTGGAGGGGCGGGAGTGGAATGAGCAGTTCTTC. It is translated as CASSLEGREWNEQFF. The variable domain in full, completed from reference TRBV5-6 and TRBJ2-1, reads DAGVTQSPTHLIKTRGQQVTLRCSPKSGHDTVSWYQQALGQGPQFIFQYYEEEERQRGNFPDRFSGHQFPNYSSELNVNALLLGDSALYLCASSLEGREWNEQFFGPGTRLTVL.

The chain uses TRBV19 and TRBJ2-1, with D tentatively TRBD2 (6 bases). Looked up from germline, CDR1 is LNHDA and CDR2 is SQIVND (reference sequence). Trimming cost V 5 bases and J 8 bases, with 13 bases left between them. The CDR3 is 13 amino acids. In nucleotides, the CDR3 is TGTGCCAGTAGTGGCGGGGTTACCCATGAGCAGTTCTTC. Its translation is CASSGGVTHEQFF.

This chain uses TRBV10-3 with TRBJ2-1; D not resolved. The CDR3 loop spans 14 amino acids. The V end was cut by 11 bases, the J end by 10 bases, with 24 bases between. Germline CDR1 and CDR2: ENHRY and SYGVKD. This CDR3 is CASTRAEGESEQFF. The DNA of the CDR3 is TGTGCCTCTACCCGAGCAGAAGGAGAAAGCGAGCAGTTCTTC.

This chain connects TRBV11-2 to TRBJ1-2; 7 positions agree with TRBD1. Germline CDR1 SGHAT, CDR2 FQNNGV. This CDR3 comprises 12 residues. The ends lost 10 bases at V and 8 bases at J; junction bases unmatched: 10. CDR3 bases: TGTGCCACGGTACAGGGGAACGGAGGCTACACCTTC. Encoded protein: CATVQGNGGYTF.

This clone was observed a single time. The CDR3, as DNA: TGTGCCTGGAGTTACTGGAGGTCAGGCCAGCCCCAGCATTTT. Protein sequence: CAWSYWRSGQPQHF. J is TRBJ1-5 and V is TRBV30; no reliable D call. The ends were cut back, 2 bases at V and 7 bases at J, with 15 bases in the middle. The CDR3 consists of 14 residues. The V gene's germline CDR1 is GTSNPN and CDR2 SVGIG (reference sequence).

V is TRBV2 and J is TRBJ2-5, with 15 bases identical to TRBD2. Germline trimming cut 7 bases from V and 9 bases from J; bases unmatched to any gene: 9. The germline V gene has CDR1 SNHLY and CDR2 FYNNEI. The CDR3 consists of 15 residues. The CDR3, as DNA: TGTGCCAGCATTCGGACTAGCGGGGGGGACCCGGCCCAGTACTTC. This translates into CASIRTSGGDPAQYF.

The chain carries TRBV27 and TRBJ1-1; D is possibly TRBD1 (6 bases). The V gene lost 4 bases and the J gene lost 3 bases, with 12 bases spanning the gap. Germline CDR1 and CDR2: MNHEY and SMNVEV (reference sequence). The CDR3 runs 14 residues. Written as DNA, the CDR3 is TGTGCCAGCAGTTGGGGGGAGGGGGACACTGAAGCTTTCTTT. Residues: CASSWGEGDTEAFF.

V is TRBV7-8 and J is TRBJ2-5, with 10 positions matching TRBD2. Germline CDR1 reads SGHVS; CDR2 reads FQNEAQ. V shed 2 bases and J 5 bases; nucleotides not matched to a gene: 11. The CDR3 spans 17 residues. The CDR3 loop is CASSLSYLAGDRETQYF. CDR3 DNA: TGTGCCAGCAGCTTATCATATCTAGCGGGAGACCGGGAGACCCAGTACTTC.

V is TRBV4-2 and J is TRBJ1-4; D is possibly TRBD1 (5 bases). This CDR3 region has 18 residues. The V and J ends lost 0 bases and 0 bases respectively, with 14 bases between them. Looked up from germline, CDR1 is LGHNA and CDR2 is YNFKEQ. In nucleotides, the CDR3 is TGTGCCAGCAGCCAAGATCCCACAGGTTTAACAACTAATGAAAAACTGTTTTTT. This gives the protein CASSQDPTGLTTNEKLFF.